The T cell receptor beta chain described here comes from a study of cytomegalovirus exposure and HLA in healthy donors (dated by TCRdb to 2016 to 2017). Background for the entire study: According to a later analysis, one platform produced both the roughly 110 validation repertoires and the 666 repertoires of the first cohort. Along with the roughly 670-subject first cohort, a separate validation cohort of 120 different subjects was used. The study aimed to test whether signatures of past pathogen exposure could be identified by cataloging public T cell receptors. To predict cytomegalovirus infection status, the study brought together high-throughput TCR immunosequencing, statistical association of individual TCRs with disease status, and machine learning.

Note on this clone: Its antigen is not yet known. No quality values exist for individual bases; no much larger clone is one base distant.

The donors belonged to the validation cohort of about 130 subjects, which was separate from the roughly 670-subject first cohort. The CDR3 goes from the cysteine to the phenylalanine over 18 residues. Here the CDR3 DNA is all that survives: 54 bases in frame from base 1. V is clipped by 4 bases and J by 4 bases, and the sequence between their germline boundaries is 22 bases long. The germline V gene (reference sequence) yields MNHEY for CDR1 and SMNVEV for CDR2. Results and caveats for the whole study, not just this receptor: The validation cohort had no HLA typing available for a later analysis, so co-occurrence within that cohort was assessed over all 120 or so repertoires. A later analysis found that TCRs clustered in the first cohort also tended to co-occur in the 120 or so validation repertoires, with approximately 95% of cluster scores above 0. According to the authors, the approach could potentially be generalized to other disease states and immunological phenotypes. Cytomegalovirus status was reported to be diagnosed by the classifier with high specificity and sensitivity in both the original and validation cohorts. Across donors, most TCR sequences were observed very rarely, whereas some public TCRs were present in many individuals. A total of roughly 160 TCR beta chains were listed by the study as associated with cytomegalovirus. In vitro tests confirmed that a few of the cytomegalovirus-associated TCR beta chains recognize cytomegalovirus antigens.

Library preparation was by the immunoSEQ multiplex PCR assay. The source study handled its data this way. A statistical classification framework was developed to diagnose cytomegalovirus status using the catalog of TCR beta chain sequences. What TCRdb holds here is the immuneACCESS table cut down to in-frame rearrangements. Part of the clones is not present; checked against another copy, under half of the missing clones reflect an unresolved V gene, and the others are unexplained. V and J calls plus clone size are reproduced from that table; the DNA served to infer D and trimming. This sample gives approximately 270,000 clones in total; about 90% of them show up just once. About 11% of the sample is held by the ten biggest clonotypes.

The TCR sequence derives from a man between 18 and 35 years old in good health and CMV-seropositive. The rearrangement combines TRBV27 with TRBJ2-2; the D gene is possibly TRBD1 or TRBD2, each agreeing over 5 bases. Sequencing was carried out using PBMCs. The CDR3 corresponds to CASSSALGVWSSTGELFF. The DNA reads TGTGCCAGCAGTTCAGCGTTGGGGGTTTGGTCGTCCACCGGGGAGCTGTTTTTT.